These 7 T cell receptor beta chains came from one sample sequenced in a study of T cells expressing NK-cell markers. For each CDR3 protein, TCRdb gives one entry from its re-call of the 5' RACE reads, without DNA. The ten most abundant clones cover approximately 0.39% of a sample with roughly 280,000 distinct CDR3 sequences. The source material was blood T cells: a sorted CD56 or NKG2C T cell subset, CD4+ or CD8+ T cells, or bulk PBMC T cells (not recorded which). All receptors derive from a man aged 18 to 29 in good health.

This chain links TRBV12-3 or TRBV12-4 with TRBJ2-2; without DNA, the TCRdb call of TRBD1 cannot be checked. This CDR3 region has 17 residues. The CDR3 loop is CASSPWTGRTNTGELFF.

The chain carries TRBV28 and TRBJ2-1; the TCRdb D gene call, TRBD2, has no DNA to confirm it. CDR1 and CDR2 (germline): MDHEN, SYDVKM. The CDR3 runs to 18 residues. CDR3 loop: CASSSTVTSGRTYNEQFF.

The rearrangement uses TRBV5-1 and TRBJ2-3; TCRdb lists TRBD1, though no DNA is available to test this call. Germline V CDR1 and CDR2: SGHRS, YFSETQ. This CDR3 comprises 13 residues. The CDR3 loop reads CASSPPLEGAQYF. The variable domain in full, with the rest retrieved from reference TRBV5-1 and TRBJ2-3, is KAGVTQTPRYLIKTRGQQVTLSCSPISGHRSVSWYQQTPGQGLQFLFEYFSETQRNKGNFPGRFSGRQFSNSRSEMNVSTLELGDSALYLCASSPPLEGAQYFGPGTRLTVL.

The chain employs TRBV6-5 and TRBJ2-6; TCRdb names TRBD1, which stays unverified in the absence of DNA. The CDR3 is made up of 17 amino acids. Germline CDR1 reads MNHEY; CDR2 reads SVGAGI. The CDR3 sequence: CASLPRDRGSGANVLTF.

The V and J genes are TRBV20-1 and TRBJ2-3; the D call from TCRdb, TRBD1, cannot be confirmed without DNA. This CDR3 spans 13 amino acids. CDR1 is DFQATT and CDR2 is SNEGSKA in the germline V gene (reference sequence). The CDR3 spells CSASGTATDTQYF.

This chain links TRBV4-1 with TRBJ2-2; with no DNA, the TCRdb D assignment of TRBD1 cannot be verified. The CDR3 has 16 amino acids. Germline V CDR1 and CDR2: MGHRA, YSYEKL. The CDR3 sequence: CASSRIDGRGTGELFF.

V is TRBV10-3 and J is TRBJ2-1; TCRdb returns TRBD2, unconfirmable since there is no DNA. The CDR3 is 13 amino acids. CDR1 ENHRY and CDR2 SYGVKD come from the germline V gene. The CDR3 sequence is CAISALAGVEQFF.